This T cell receptor (beta chain) emerged from a study of tumor-infiltrating lymphocytes in primary liver carcinoma. With 500 ng total RNA as template and a constant-region primer, TCR beta cDNA was made. Sequencing libraries for TCR beta derived from three nested multiplex PCR rounds that used slightly modified ARM-PCR. Forward primers for TRBV1-TRBV30 and a C-beta reverse primer served the first two PCR rounds, at about 10 cycles each. TCRdb reprocessed the multiplex PCR reads with MiXCR, giving one entry per CDR3 protein. This table holds 35,000 to 45,000 distinct CDR3 sequences, approximately 82% found once. Turning to this clonotype: The junction and the germline gene differ at one end; a read error may be behind it.

From germline, CDR1 is SGHAT and CDR2 FQNNGV. CDR3 length: 16 amino acids. From about 19-30 mg of unsorted bulk tissue, DNA and RNA were co-extracted together. This chain uses TRBV11-2 with TRBJ2-5; 9 nucleotides agree with TRBD1. Input material: tumor-adjacent normal liver tissue. This TCR was sampled from a woman aged 30 to 39 with primary liver carcinoma and hepatitis B virus infection. The CDR3: CSSNTRTGGANETQYF. The CDR3 nucleotides read TGTTCCAGCAACACAAGAACAGGGGGCGCGAATGAGACCCAGTACTTC. The variable domain in full, completed from reference TRBV11-2 and TRBJ2-5, reads EAGVAQSPRYKIIEKRQSVAFWCNPISGHATLYWYQQILGQGPKLLIQFQNNGVVDDSQLPKDRFSAERLKGVDSTLKIQPAKLEDSAVYLCSSNTRTGGANETQYFGPGTRLLVL.